A single sample gave rise to the 21 T cell receptor beta chains below, sequenced in a study of CD8 T cells in Susac syndrome. Random hexamers were used to reverse transcribe 0.5 to 1 ug of RNA. TCRdb analysed the immunoSEQ multiplex PCR reads with MiXCR anew, one entry per CDR3 protein. The data hold some 260,000 distinct CDR3 sequences, with around 93% observed a single time. The sample consisted of CD4+ T cells from PBMCs. The receptors shown here come from a human donor with multiple sclerosis.

The CDR3 nucleotides are TGTGCCTGGAGCATCCCCGGGACAGGGGGAGGAAACACCATATATTTT. Residues: CAWSIPGTGGGNTIYF. The chain links TRBV30 to TRBJ1-3, with 11 positions matching TRBD1. V shed 3 bases and J 4 bases; nucleotides not matched to a gene: 8. The CDR3 loop spans 16 amino acids. Looked up from germline, CDR1 is GTSNPN and CDR2 is SVGIG (reference sequence).

The chain links TRBV20-1 to TRBJ2-3; D possibly corresponds to TRBD2 (6 bases). The CDR3 is 13 amino acids. CDR1 is DFQATT, CDR2 SNEGSKA, per germline (reference sequence). The V end was cut by 7 bases, the J end by 10 bases, with 21 bases between. The CDR3 bases are TGCAGTGTTCACGGGCAGGGTAGGAGGGCGCAGTATTTT. Amino acids: CSVHGQGRRAQYF.

The rearrangement links TRBV28 to TRBJ2-6; tentatively, D is TRBD1 (5 bases). The CDR3 is 15 residues long. Germline CDR1 MDHEN, CDR2 SYDVKM. Trimming shortened V by 6 bases and J by 0 bases, and 9 bases separated the two germline ends. The CDR3: CASRPRDSGANVLTF. The CDR3 nucleotides read TGTGCCAGCAGGCCCAGGGACTCTGGGGCCAACGTCCTGACTTTC.

The chain is built from TRBV29-1 and TRBJ2-7; 8 nucleotides align to TRBD2. CDR3 length: 15 residues. Looked up from germline, CDR1 is SQVTM and CDR2 is ANQGSEA. CDR3 coding DNA: TGCAGGCGGGGGGATCTTAGCGGGATGACGGACGAGCAGTACGTC. It yields the protein CRRGDLSGMTDEQYV.

The chain employs TRBV27 and TRBJ2-7, with 9 positions matching TRBD1. Trimming removed 0 bases from V and 2 bases from J; junction bases left unmatched: 5. From germline, CDR1 is MNHEY and CDR2 SMNVEV (reference sequence). The CDR3 has 16 residues. The CDR3 DNA reads TGTGCCAGCAGTTTATCCGGGACAGGGATTCCCTACGAGCAGTACTTC. It is translated as CASSLSGTGIPYEQYF.

V and J are TRBV19 and TRBJ2-1, with TRBD1 identical over 12 bases. The CDR3 contains 16 residues. The germline CDR1 and CDR2 sequences are LNHDA and SQIVND (reference sequence). With V trimmed by 5 bases and J by 8 bases, 10 bases remained unmatched. The CDR3 DNA follows: TGTGCCAGTAGTGACGGCGGGACAGGGGGCATTTATGAGCAGTTCTTC. This sequence encodes CASSDGGTGGIYEQFF. The complete variable domain, with remaining parts taken from reference TRBV19 and TRBJ2-1, reads DGGITQSPKYLFRKEGQNVTLSCEQNLNHDAMYWYRQDPGQGLRLIYYSQIVNDFQKGDIAEGYSVSREKKESFPLTVTSAQKNPTAFYLCASSDGGTGGIYEQFFGPGTRLTVL.

V usage is TRBV6-1 and J usage is TRBJ1-3; no firm D call. Looked up from germline, CDR1 is MNHNS and CDR2 is SASEGT. Trimming cost V 6 bases and J 0 bases, with 12 bases left between them. The CDR3 is 15 residues long. The CDR3 region is CASSVAAGSGNTIYF. CDR3 nucleotides: TGTGCCAGCAGCGTTGCGGCGGGCTCTGGAAACACCATATATTTT.

The sample holds one count of this clonotype. The chain carries TRBV7-9 and TRBJ1-5; TRBD1 is a possible D gene (5 bases). The V gene lost 5 bases and the J gene lost 7 bases, with 12 bases spanning the gap. The CDR3 is 13 residues long. Germline V gene sequence: CDR1 SEHNR, CDR2 FQNEAQ (reference sequence). The CDR3 is CASSPARAQPQHF. The CDR3 DNA reads as TGTGCCAGCAGCCCCGCCAGGGCGCAGCCCCAGCATTTT.

The chain uses TRBV5-4 and TRBJ2-1; the match to TRBD2 covers 12 bases. J was trimmed by 6 bases and V by 4 bases; bases with no gene match: 8. The CDR3 has 16 residues. From germline, CDR1 is SGHNT and CDR2 YYREEE (reference sequence). In nucleotides, the CDR3 is TGTGCCAGCAGCGCGCCGCTGGGACTAGCGGGCAATGAGCAGTTCTTC. This codes for CASSAPLGLAGNEQFF.

The chain combines TRBV4-2 with TRBJ1-2; no clear D. Germline-derived CDR1 and CDR2 are LGHNA and YNFKEQ. V gave up 4 bases and J gave up 5 bases, with 23 bases separating them. The CDR3 contains 17 residues. In nucleotides, the CDR3 is TGTGCCAGCAGCCCAGAACATCCGGATATTTTCTCATATGGCTACACCTTC. Translating gives CASSPEHPDIFSYGYTF.

The gene calls are TRBV5-1 and TRBJ2-7, with 8 bases lining up with TRBD1. Germline trimming cut 4 bases from V and 1 base from J; bases unmatched to any gene: 10. The CDR3 totals 16 residues. CDR1 and CDR2 from the germline V gene are SGHRS and YFSETQ. The CDR3: CASSGSGGAVSYEQYF. DNA for the CDR3: TGCGCCAGCAGCGGCTCAGGGGGCGCGGTATCCTACGAGCAGTACTTC. Full variable domain (rest looked up from reference TRBV5-1 and TRBJ2-7): KAGVTQTPRYLIKTRGQQVTLSCSPISGHRSVSWYQQTPGQGLQFLFEYFSETQRNKGNFPGRFSGRQFSNSRSEMNVSTLELGDSALYLCASSGSGGAVSYEQYFGPGTRLTVT.

CDR3 bases: TGTGCCAGCAGCTTAAAGGGAACTGAAGCTTTCTTT. It translates to CASSLKGTEAFF. The rearrangement links TRBV7-2 to TRBJ1-1, with D unclear. Germline CDR1 is SGHTA and CDR2 is FQGNSA. V dropped 2 bases and J dropped 5 bases, with 6 bases sitting between them. This CDR3 region has 12 residues.

The chain has TRBV5-1 and TRBJ1-1; 7 bases map to TRBD1. The CDR3 is made up of 17 amino acids. V lost 4 bases and J lost 0; bases outside the gene matches: 12. Germline V gene data show CDR1 as SGHRS and CDR2 as YFSETQ. CDR3 in amino acids: CASSARDSGSLNTEAFF. The CDR3 DNA sequence: TGCGCCAGCAGCGCAAGGGACAGTGGCTCTCTGAACACTGAAGCTTTCTTT.

This chain connects TRBV12-5 to TRBJ2-1; D unclear. The germline V gene encodes CDR1 LGHNT and CDR2 FRNRAP. The CDR3 is 14 residues long. V lost 2 bases, J lost 2 bases, and 7 bases lay in between. The CDR3 reads CASGLRVPYNEQFF. Written as DNA, the CDR3 is TGTGCTAGTGGTTTGAGGGTGCCCTACAATGAGCAGTTCTTC.

This rearrangement joins TRBV18 to TRBJ2-7, with TRBD1 identical over 9 bases. Germline V CDR1 and CDR2: KGHSH, LQKENI. The CDR3 extends over 15 amino acids. V gave up 3 bases and J gave up 1 base; unmatched junction bases: 4. For the CDR3, the DNA is TGTGCCAGCTCACCGGCGGGACAGGGTTCCTACGAGCAGTACTTC. It specifies CASSPAGQGSYEQYF.

The chain has TRBV24-1 and TRBJ1-5, with D tentatively TRBD1 (6 bases). Germline V gene sequence: CDR1 KGHDR, CDR2 SFDVKD. The CDR3 runs 14 residues. Between the trimmed V and J ends, which lost 5 bases and 3 bases, there was a span of 10 bases. CDR3 sequence reads: CATSARDTNQPQHF. Here the CDR3 DNA reads TGTGCCACCAGTGCCCGGGACACCAATCAGCCCCAGCATTTT.

The V call is TRBV29-1, the J call TRBJ2-5; possibly TRBD1 or TRBD2 for D (6 bases each). The V gene's germline CDR1 is SQVTM and CDR2 ANQGSEA. V was trimmed by 4 bases and J by 4 bases, leaving 19 bases between them. The length of the CDR3 is 15 residues. CDR3 DNA: TGCAGCGTTGGTGCTCTAGGGGGGCGTAGAGAGACCCAGTACTTC. Translated: CSVGALGGRRETQYF.

This chain joins TRBV24-1 and TRBJ2-5; 8 nucleotides line up with TRBD1. Per germline, CDR1 KGHDR and CDR2 SFDVKD. There are 15 residues in the CDR3. V gave up 3 bases and J gave up 4 bases; unmatched junction bases: 6. The CDR3 is CATSDIGQGTETQYF. The CDR3 DNA reads TGTGCCACCAGTGATATCGGACAGGGTACAGAGACCCAGTACTTC.

The chain is built from TRBV27 and TRBJ1-2; TRBD1 matches 9 bases. Per germline, CDR1 MNHEY and CDR2 SMNVEV (reference sequence). The CDR3 consists of 15 residues. J lost 8 bases, V lost 3 bases, and 10 bases had no gene match. The CDR3, as DNA: TGTGCCAGCAGTTTTAGACAGGGGGGGATAGGGGGCTACACCTTC. Translating gives CASSFRQGGIGGYTF.

This chain links TRBV5-1 with TRBJ2-3; 9 bases fit TRBD2. The CDR3 runs to 15 residues. CDR1 SGHRS and CDR2 YFSETQ come from the germline V gene. V dropped 4 bases and J dropped 7; count of bases not matched to a gene: 10. The CDR3 loop reads CASSDGTSSGNTQYF. Here the CDR3 DNA reads TGCGCCAGCAGCGACGGGACTAGCAGCGGAAATACGCAGTATTTT.

The CDR3, as DNA: TGTGCCAGCAGCTATAGCCGTGGTAGCAATCAGCCCCAGCATTTT. Encoded protein: CASSYSRGSNQPQHF. The chain joins TRBV7-2 to TRBJ1-5; no reliable D call. This CDR3 is built from 15 residues. Per germline, CDR1 SGHTA and CDR2 FQGNSA. V was shortened by 4 bases and J by 0 bases, with 10 bases between the two germline ends. Filled out from reference TRBV7-2 and TRBJ1-5, the complete variable domain reads GAGVSQSPSNKVTEKGKDVELRCDPISGHTALYWYRQSLGQGLEFLIYFQGNSAPDKSGLPSDRFSAERTGGSVSTLTIQRTQQEDSAVYLCASSYSRGSNQPQHFGDGTRLSIL.